This T cell receptor beta chain was found in a study of T cell repertoires in cytomegalovirus infection (dated by TCRdb to 2018 to 2020). In terms of the full investigation: Recently identified HLA-C-restricted CMV epitopes, whose presentation resists viral immunomodulation, were targeted by peptide stimulations together with well-studied HLA-B-restricted epitopes. Because public TCR beta signatures pointed to carriage of CMV infection together with the matching HLA type, the HLA type of each donor mattered for the analysis.

Trimmed from V: 5 bases; trimmed from J: 2 bases; junction bases lacking a gene match: 11. In the germline V gene, CDR1 corresponds to MNHEY and CDR2 to SVGEGT. The CDR3 covers 17 residues, taking in both the cysteine and the phenylalanine. This entry keeps only the CDR3 DNA: 51 bases, framed from base 1. Sequenced on an Illumina HiSeq 1500. TCRdb itself trimmed the public reads at Q25 with fastp, ran MiXCR and retained productive beta chains. Identical CDR3 protein sequences are pooled into one entry, listed with their most common genes and DNA. The sample table lists under 300,000 distinct CDR3 sequences, roughly a fifth of them with a count of one. Clones ranked in the top ten supply roughly a fifth of the sample. About this clonotype itself: Its antigen is currently not known. No quality values exist for individual bases; no much larger clone is one base distant.

Overall study results and their limits: Cumulative frequency of public TCR beta family members discriminated carriers of CMV infection plus the relevant HLA type in this cohort and an independent approximately 400-donor cohort. The ex vivo response was dominated by HLA-C-restricted CMV-specific TCR beta clonotypes, and the single most frequent clonotype in two of eight donors was supplied by these HLA-C-restricted clonotypes.

The treatment or condition label, as the study defines it: in vitro stimulation with specific CMV peptide epitopes to enrich CMV-specific T cells. The rearranged segments are TRBV6-2 or TRBV6-3 and TRBJ2-1, with 8 middle bases fitting TRBD2. The source material was cultured PBMCs, sampled from culture after CMV antigen stimulation. This receptor was identified in a human donor in good health (CMV status not recorded). Some clones in this sample may be carry-over from other donors' samples. The DNA is TGTGCCAGCAGTCCCCGAGGGAGACTAGCGCCCTACAATGAGCAGTTCTTC. Protein translation: CASSPRGRLAPYNEQFF.